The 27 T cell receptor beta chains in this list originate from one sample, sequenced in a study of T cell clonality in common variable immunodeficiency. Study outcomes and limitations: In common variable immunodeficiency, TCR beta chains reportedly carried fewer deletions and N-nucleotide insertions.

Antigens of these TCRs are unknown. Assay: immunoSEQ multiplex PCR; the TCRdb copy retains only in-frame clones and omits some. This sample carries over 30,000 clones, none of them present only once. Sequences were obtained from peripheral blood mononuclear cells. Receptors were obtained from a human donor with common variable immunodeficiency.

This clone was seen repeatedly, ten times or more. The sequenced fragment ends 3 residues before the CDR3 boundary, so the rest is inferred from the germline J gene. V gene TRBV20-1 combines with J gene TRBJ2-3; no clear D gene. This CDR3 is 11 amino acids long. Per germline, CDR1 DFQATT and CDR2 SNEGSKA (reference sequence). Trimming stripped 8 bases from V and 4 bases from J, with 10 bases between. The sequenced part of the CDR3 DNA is TGCAGTACTTATACCCCAGATACG. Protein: CSTYTPDT. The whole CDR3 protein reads CSTYTPDTQYF.

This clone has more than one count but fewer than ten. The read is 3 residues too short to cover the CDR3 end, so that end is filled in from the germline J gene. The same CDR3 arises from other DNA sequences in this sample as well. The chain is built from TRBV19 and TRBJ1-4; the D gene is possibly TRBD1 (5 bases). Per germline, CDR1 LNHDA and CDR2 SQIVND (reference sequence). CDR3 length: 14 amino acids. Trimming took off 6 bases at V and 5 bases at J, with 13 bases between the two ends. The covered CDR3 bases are TGTGCCAGTAGCGACAGAGCGGGGAATGAAAAA. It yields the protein CASSDRAGNEK. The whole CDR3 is CASSDRAGNEKLFF.

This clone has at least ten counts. CDR3 protein: CASSIKGRGGGYTDTQYF. The DNA read from the CDR3 is TGTGCCAGTAGTATAAAGGGAAGAGGCGGGGGGTACACAGATACG. The chain is built from TRBV19 and TRBJ2-3, with 8 bases fitting TRBD2. The read ends 3 residues early relative to the CDR3; the germline J gene fills the gap. This CDR3 is 18 amino acids long. Looked up from germline, CDR1 is LNHDA and CDR2 is SQIVND (reference sequence). J was trimmed by 2 bases and V by 2 bases; bases with no gene match: 12.

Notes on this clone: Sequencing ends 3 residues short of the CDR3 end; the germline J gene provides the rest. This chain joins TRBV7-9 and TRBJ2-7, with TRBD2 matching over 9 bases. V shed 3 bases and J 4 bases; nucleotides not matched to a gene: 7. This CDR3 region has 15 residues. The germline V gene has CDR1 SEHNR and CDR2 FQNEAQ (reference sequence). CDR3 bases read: TGTGCCAGCAGCTTCTTTAGCGGGAGTTCGTACGAG. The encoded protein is CASSFFSGSSYE. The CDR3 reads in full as CASSFFSGSSYEQYF. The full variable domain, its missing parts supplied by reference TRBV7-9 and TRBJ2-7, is DTGVSQNPRHKITKRGQNVTFRCDPISEHNRLYWYRQTLGQGPEFLTYFQNEAQLEKSRLLSDRFSAERPKGSFSTLEIQRTEQGDSAMYLCASSFFSGSSYEQYFGPGTRLTVT.

CDR3 sequence: CASSIGGGPFNQPQHF. CDR3 DNA (partial): TGTGCCAGTAGTATAGGAGGGGGCCCTTTTAATCAGCCC. The V gene is TRBV19, the J gene TRBJ1-5, with 7 bases lining up with TRBD1. The read halts 3 residues ahead of the CDR3 end, with the missing end drawn from the germline J gene. The CDR3 is 16 residues long. The V segment lost 1 base and the J segment 4 bases; nucleotides outside the gene matches: 7. CDR1 LNHDA and CDR2 SQIVND come from the germline V gene (reference sequence).

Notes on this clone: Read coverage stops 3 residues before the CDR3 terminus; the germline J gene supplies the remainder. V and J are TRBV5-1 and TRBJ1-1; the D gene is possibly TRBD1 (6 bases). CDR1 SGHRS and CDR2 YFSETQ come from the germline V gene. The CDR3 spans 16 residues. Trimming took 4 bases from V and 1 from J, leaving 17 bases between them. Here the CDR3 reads CASSPSGGLPNTEAFF. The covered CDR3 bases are TGCGCCAGCAGCCCAAGCGGGGGGCTCCCGAACACTGAA.

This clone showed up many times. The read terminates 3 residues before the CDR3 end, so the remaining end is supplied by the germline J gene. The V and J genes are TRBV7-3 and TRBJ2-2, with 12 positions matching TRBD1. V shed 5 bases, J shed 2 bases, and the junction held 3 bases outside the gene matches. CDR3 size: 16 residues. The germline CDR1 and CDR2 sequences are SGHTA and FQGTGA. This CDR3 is CASSDGTGGNTGELFF. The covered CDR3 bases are TGTGCCAGCAGCGATGGGACAGGGGGCAACACCGGGGAG.

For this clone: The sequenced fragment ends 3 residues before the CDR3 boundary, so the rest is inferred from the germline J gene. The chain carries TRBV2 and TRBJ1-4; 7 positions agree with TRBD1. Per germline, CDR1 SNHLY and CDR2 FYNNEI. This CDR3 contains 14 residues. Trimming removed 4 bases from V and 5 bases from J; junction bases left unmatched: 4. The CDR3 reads CASSGGRGNEKLFF. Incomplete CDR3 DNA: TGTGCCAGCAGTGGTGGCAGGGGGAATGAAAAA.

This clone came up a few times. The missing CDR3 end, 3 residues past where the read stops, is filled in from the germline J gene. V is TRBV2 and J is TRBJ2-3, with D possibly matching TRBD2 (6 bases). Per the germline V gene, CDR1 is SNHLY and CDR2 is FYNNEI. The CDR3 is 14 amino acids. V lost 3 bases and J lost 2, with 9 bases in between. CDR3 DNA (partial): TGTGCCAGCAGTGACACTAGCTTCACAGATACG. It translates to CASSDTSFTDT. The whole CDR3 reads CASSDTSFTDTQYF. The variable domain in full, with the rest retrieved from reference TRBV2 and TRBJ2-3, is EPEVTQTPSHQVTQMGQEVILRCVPISNHLYFYWYRQILGQKVEFLVSFYNNEISEKSEIFDDQFSVERPDGSNFTLKIRSTKLEDSAMYFCASSDTSFTDTQYFGPGTRLTVL.

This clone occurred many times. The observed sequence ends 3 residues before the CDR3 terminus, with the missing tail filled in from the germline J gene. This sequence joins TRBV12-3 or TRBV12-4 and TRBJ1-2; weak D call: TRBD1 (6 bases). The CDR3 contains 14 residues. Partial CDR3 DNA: TGTGCCAGCAGTTTCGCAGGGGATGTGAAGGGC. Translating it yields CASSFAGDVKG. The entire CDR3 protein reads CASSFAGDVKGYTF.

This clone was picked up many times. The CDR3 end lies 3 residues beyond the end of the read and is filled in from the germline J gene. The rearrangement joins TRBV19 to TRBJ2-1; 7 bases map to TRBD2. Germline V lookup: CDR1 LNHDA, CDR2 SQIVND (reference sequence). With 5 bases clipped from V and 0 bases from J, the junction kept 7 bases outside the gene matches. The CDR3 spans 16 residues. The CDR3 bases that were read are TGTGCCAGTAGTCCCAGCGGGATTAGCTCCTACAATGAG. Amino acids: CASSPSGISSYNE. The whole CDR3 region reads CASSPSGISSYNEQFF.

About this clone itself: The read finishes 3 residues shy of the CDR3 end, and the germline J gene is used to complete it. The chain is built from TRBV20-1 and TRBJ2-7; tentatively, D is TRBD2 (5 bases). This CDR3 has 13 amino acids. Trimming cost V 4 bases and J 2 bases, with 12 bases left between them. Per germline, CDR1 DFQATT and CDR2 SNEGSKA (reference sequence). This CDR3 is CSAKARGPYEQYF. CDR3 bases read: TGCAGTGCTAAAGCCCGGGGTCCCTACGAG.

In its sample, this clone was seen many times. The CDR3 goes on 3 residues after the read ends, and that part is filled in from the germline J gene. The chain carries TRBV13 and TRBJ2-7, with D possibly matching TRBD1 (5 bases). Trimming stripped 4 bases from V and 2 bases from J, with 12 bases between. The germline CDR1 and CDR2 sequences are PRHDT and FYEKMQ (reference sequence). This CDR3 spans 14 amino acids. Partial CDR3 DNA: TGTGCCAGCAGCTCCCAGGGTAAGGCCTACGAG. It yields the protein CASSSQGKAYE. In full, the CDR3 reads CASSSQGKAYEQYF.

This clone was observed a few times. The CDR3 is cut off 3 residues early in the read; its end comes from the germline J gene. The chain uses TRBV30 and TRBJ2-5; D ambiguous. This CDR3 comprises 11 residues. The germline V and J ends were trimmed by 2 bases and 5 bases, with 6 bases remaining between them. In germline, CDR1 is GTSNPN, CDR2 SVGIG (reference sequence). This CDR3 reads CAWSMYETQYF. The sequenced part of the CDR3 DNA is TGTGCCTGGAGTATGTATGAGACC.

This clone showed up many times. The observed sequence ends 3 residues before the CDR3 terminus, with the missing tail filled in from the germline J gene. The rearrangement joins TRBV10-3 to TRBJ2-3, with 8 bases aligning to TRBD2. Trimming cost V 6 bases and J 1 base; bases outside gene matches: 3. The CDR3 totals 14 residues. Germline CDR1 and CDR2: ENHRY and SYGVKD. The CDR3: CAISLTSGTDTQYF. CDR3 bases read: TGTGCCATCAGCCTGACTAGCGGCACAGATACG.

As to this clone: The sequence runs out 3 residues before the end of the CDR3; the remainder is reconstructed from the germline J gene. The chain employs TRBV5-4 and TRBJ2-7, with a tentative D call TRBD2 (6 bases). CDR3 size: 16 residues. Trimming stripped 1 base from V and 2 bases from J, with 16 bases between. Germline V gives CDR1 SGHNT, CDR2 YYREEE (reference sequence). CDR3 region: CASSLFGSGDTYEQYF. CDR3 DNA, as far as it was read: TGTGCCAGCAGCTTGTTTGGTAGCGGAGACACCTACGAG.

The CDR3 is CSVFGLAGEETQYF. The sequenced CDR3 bases are TGCAGTGTTTTCGGACTAGCGGGAGAAGAGACC. The chain employs TRBV20-1 and TRBJ2-5, with 13 bases lining up with TRBD2. Coverage ceases 3 residues before the CDR3 finishes, and the germline J gene fills in the end. Per the germline V gene, CDR1 is DFQATT and CDR2 is SNEGSKA (reference sequence). The junction had 5 bases not matched to a gene; V was cut back by 7 bases and J by 3 bases. This CDR3 spans 14 amino acids.

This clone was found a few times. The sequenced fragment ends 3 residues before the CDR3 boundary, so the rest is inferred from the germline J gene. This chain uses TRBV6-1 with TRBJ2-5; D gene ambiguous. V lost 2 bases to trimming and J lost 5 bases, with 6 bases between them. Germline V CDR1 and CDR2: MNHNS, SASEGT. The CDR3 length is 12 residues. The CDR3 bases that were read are TGTGCCAGCAGTGAAATAGGGGAGACC. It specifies CASSEIGET. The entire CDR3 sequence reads CASSEIGETQYF.

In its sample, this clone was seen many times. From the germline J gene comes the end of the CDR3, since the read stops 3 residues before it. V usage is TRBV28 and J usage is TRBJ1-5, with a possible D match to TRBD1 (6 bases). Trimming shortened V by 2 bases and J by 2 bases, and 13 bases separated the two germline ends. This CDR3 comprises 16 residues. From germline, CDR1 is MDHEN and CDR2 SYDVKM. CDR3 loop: CASSLQQGMGNQPQHF. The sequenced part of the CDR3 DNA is TGTGCCAGCAGTTTACAACAGGGAATGGGCAATCAGCCC.

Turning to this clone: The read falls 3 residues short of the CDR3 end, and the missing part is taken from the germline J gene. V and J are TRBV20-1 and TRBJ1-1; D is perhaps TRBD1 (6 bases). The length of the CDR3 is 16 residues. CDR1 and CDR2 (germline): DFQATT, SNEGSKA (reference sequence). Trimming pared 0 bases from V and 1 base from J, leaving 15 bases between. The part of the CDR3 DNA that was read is TGCAGTGCTAGAGATCTTATCGGGGGGCGGAACACTGAA. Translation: CSARDLIGGRNTE. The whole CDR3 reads CSARDLIGGRNTEAFF.

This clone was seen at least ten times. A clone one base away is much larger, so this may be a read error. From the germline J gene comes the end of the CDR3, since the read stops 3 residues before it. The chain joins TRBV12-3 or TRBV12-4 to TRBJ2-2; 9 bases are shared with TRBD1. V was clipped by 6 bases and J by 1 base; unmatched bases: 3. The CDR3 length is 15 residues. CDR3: CASSSGQGNTGELFF. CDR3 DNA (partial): TGTGCCAGCAGCTCGGGACAGGGGAACACCGGGGAG.

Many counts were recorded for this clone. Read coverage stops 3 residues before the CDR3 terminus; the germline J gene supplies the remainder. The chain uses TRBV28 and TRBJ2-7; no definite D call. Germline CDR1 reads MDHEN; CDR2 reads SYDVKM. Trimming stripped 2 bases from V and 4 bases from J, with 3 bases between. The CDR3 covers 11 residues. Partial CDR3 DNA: TGTGCCAGCAGTTTACGGTACGAG. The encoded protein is CASSLRYE. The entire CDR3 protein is CASSLRYEQYF.

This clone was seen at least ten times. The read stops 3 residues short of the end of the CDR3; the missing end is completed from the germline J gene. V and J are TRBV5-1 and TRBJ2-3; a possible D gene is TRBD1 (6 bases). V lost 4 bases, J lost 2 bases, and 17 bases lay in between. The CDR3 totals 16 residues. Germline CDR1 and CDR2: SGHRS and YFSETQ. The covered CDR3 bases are TGCGCCAGCAGCACCCAGGGACACCTCTCCACAGATACG. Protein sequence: CASSTQGHLSTDT. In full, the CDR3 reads CASSTQGHLSTDTQYF.

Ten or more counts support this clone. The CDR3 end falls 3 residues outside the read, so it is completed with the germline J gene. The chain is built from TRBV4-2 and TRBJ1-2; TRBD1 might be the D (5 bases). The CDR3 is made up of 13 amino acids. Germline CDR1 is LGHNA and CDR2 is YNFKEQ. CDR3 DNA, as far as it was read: TGTGCCAGCAGCCAACAGGGCAGTTACGGC. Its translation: CASSQQGSYG. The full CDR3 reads CASSQQGSYGYTF.

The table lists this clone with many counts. CDR3 sequence: CASRAGATEAFF. The sequenced CDR3 bases are TGTGCCAGTAGGGCAGGGGCCACTGAA. The rearrangement uses TRBV19 and TRBJ1-1, with a possible D match to TRBD1 (6 bases). The CDR3 end is not reached by the read, which stops 3 residues before it; the germline J gene fills it in. Germline CDR1 is LNHDA and CDR2 is SQIVND (reference sequence). Trimming pared 6 bases from V and 4 bases from J, leaving 9 bases between. The CDR3 spans 12 residues.

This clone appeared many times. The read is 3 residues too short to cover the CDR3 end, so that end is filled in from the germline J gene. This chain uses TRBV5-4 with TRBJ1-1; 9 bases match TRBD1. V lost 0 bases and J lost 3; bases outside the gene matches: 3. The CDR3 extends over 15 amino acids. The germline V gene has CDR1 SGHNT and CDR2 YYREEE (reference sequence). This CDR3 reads CASSLGTGDHTEAFF. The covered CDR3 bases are TGTGCCAGCAGCTTGGGGACAGGGGACCACACTGAA.

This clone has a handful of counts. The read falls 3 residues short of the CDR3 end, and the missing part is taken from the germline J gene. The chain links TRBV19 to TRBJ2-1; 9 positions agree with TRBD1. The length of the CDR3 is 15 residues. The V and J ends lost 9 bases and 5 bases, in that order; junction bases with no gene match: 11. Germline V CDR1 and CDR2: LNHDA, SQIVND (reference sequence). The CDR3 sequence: CASKIGTGWHNEQFF. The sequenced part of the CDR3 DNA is TGTGCCAGCAAGATTGGGACAGGGTGGCACAATGAG.